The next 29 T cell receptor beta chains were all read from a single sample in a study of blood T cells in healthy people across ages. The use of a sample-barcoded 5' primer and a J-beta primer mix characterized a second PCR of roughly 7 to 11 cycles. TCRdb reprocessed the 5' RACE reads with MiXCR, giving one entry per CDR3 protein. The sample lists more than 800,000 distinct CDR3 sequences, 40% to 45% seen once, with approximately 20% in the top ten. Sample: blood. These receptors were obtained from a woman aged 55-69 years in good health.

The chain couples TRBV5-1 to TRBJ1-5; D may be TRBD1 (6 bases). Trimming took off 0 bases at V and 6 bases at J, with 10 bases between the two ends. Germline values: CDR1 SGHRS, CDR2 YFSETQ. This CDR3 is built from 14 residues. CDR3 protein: CASSLAGAGQPQHF. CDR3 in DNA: TGCGCCAGCAGCTTGGCAGGGGCTGGTCAGCCCCAGCATTTT.

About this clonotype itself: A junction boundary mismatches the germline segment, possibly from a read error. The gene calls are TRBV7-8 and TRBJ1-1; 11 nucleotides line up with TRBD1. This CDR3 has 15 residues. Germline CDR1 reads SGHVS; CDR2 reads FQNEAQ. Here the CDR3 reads CACSRDRGLTTEAFF. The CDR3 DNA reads TGTGCCTGCAGCAGGGACAGGGGGTTGACCACTGAAGCTTTCTTT.

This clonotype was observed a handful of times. CDR3 sequence: CASSPASGSTYEQYF. The CDR3 bases are TGTGCCAGCAGCCCCGCTAGCGGGAGCACTTACGAGCAGTACTTC. The V and J genes are TRBV11-1 and TRBJ2-4; 10 bases line up with TRBD2. The J call may be in error: the DNA end matches TRBJ2-7 better. There are 15 residues in the CDR3. In germline, CDR1 is SGHAT, CDR2 FQDESV (reference sequence).

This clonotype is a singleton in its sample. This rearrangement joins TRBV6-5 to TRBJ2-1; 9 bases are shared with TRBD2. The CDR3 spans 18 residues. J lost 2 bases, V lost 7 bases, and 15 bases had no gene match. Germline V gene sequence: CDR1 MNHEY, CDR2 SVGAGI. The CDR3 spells CASISQLGGGGPYNEQFF. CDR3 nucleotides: TGTGCCAGCATTAGTCAGCTGGGCGGGGGGGGCCCCTACAATGAGCAGTTCTTC.

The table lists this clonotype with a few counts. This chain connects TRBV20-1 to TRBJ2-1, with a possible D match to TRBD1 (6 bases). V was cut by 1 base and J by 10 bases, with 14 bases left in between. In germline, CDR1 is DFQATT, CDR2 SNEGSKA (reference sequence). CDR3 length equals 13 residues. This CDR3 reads CSARATGKGEQFF. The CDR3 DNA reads TGCAGTGCTAGAGCTACAGGGAAAGGCGAGCAGTTCTTC.

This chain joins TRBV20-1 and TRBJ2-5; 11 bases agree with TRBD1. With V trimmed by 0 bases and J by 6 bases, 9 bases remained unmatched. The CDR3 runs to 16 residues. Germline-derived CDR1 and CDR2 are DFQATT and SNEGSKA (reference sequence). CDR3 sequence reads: CSARDPHRDRGKTQYF. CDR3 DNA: TGCAGTGCTAGAGATCCCCACCGGGACAGGGGGAAGACCCAGTACTTC.

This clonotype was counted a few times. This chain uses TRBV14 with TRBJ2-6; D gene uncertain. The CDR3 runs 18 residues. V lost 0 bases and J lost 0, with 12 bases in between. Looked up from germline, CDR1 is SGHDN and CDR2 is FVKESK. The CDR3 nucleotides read TGTGCCAGCAGCCAAGATACCAGTAAAGTCTCTGGGGCCAACGTCCTGACTTTC. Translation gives CASSQDTSKVSGANVLTF.

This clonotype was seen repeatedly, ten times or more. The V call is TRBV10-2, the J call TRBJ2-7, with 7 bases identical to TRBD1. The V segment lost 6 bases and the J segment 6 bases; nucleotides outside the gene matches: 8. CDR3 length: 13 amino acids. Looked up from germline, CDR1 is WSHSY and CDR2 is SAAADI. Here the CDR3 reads CASSPTGEGEQYF. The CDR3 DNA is TGCGCCAGCAGCCCTACAGGGGAAGGCGAGCAGTACTTC.

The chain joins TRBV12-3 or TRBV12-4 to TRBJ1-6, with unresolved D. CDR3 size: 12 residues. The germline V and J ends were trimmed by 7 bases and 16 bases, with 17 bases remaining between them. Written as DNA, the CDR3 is TGTGCCAGCACCTCGCCCGGGAGCCCGCTCCACTTT. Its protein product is CASTSPGSPLHF.

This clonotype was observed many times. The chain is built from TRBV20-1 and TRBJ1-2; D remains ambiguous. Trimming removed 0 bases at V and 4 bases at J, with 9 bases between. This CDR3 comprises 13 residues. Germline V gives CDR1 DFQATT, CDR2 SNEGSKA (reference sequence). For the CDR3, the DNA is TGCAGTGCTAGAGATCGCCGTGGCTATGGCTACACCTTC. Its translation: CSARDRRGYGYTF.

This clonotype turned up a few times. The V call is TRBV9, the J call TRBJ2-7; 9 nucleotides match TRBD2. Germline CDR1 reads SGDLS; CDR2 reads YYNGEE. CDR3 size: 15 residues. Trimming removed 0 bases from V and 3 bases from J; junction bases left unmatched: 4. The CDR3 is CASSVVGTSNYEQYF. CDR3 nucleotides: TGTGCCAGCAGCGTAGTGGGGACTAGCAACTACGAGCAGTACTTC.

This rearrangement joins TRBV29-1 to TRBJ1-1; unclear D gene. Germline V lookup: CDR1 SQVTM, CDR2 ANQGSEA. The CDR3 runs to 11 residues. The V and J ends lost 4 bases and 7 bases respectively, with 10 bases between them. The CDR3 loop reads CSVAPLNEAFF. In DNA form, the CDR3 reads TGCAGCGTTGCTCCGCTAAATGAAGCTTTCTTT. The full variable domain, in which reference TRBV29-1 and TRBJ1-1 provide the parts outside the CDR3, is SAVISQKPSRDICQRGTSLTIQCQVDSQVTMMFWYRQQPGQSLTLIATANQGSEATYESGFVIDKFPISRPNLTFSTLTVSNMSPEDSSIYLCSVAPLNEAFFGQGTRLTVV.

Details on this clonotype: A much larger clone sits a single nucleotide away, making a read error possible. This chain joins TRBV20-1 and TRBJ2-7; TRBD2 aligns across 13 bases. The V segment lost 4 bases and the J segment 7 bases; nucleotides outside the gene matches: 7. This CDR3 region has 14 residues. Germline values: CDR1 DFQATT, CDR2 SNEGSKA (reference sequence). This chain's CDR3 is CSATGLAGVNEQYF. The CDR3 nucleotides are TGCAGTGCTACCGGACTAGCGGGAGTTAATGAGCAGTACTTC.

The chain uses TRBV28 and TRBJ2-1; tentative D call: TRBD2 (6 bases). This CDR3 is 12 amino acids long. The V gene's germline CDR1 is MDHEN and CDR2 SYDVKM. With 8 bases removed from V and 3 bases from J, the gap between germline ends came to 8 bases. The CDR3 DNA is TGTGCCAGCGGGGGGAACTACAATGAGCAGTTCTTC. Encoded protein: CASGGNYNEQFF.

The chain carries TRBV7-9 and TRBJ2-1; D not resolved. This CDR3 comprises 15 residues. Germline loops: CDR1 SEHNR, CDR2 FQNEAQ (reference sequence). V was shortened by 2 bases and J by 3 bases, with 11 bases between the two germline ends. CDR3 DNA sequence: TGTGCCAGCAGCTTACGACTTGGAGTCTACAATGAGCAGTTCTTC. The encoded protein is CASSLRLGVYNEQFF.

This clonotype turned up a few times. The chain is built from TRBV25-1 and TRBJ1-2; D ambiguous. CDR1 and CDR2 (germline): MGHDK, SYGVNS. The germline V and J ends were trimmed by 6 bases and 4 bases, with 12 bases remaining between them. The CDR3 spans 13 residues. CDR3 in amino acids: CASRAQGSYGYTF. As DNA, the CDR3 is TGTGCCAGCAGGGCACAAGGGTCCTATGGCTACACCTTC.

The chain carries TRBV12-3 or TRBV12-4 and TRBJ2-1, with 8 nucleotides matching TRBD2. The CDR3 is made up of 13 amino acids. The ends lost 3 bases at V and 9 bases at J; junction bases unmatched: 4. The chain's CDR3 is CASSFSGTSEQFF. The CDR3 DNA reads TGTGCCAGCAGTTTCAGCGGGACTAGTGAGCAGTTCTTC.

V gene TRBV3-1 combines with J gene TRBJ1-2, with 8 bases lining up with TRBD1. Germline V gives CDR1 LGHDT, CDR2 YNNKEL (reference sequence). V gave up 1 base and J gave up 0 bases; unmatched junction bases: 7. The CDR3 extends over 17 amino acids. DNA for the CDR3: TGTGCCAGCAGCCAAGCCGGGACAGGACGATCTAACTATGGCTACACCTTC. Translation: CASSQAGTGRSNYGYTF.

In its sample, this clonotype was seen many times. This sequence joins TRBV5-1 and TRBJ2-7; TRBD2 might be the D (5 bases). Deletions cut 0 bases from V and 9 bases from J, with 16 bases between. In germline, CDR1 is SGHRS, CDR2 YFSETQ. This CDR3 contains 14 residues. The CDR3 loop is CASSLGTVSDVQYF. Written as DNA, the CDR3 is TGCGCCAGCAGCTTGGGGACTGTTTCTGACGTGCAGTACTTC.

The CDR3 is CASSVLHTRDNEQFF. The CDR3 coding sequence is TGTGCCAGCAGCGTACTCCACACTCGGGACAATGAGCAGTTCTTC. The V and J genes are TRBV9 and TRBJ2-1; D call uncertain. This CDR3 spans 15 amino acids. Germline V CDR1 and CDR2: SGDLS, YYNGEE. V was trimmed by 1 base and J by 5 bases, leaving 13 bases between them.

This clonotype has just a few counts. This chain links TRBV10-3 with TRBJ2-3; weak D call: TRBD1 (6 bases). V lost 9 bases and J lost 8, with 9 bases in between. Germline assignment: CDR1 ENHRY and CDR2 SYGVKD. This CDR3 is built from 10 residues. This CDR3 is CAMGAGTQYF. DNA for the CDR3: TGTGCCATGGGGGCGGGTACGCAGTATTTT.

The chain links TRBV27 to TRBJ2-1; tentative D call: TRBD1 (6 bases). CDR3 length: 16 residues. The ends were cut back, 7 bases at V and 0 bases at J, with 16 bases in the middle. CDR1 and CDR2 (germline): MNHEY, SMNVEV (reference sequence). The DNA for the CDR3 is TGTGCCAGCACCCTAACCGGGACAAGCTCCTACAATGAGCAGTTCTTC. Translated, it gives CASTLTGTSSYNEQFF.

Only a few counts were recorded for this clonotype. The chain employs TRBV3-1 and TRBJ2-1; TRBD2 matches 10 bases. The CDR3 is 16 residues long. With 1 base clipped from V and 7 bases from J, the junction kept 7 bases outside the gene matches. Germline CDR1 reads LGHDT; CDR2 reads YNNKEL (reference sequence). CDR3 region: CASSQVPAGGPNEQFF. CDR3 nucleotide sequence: TGTGCCAGCAGCCAAGTTCCAGCGGGAGGGCCTAATGAGCAGTTCTTC.

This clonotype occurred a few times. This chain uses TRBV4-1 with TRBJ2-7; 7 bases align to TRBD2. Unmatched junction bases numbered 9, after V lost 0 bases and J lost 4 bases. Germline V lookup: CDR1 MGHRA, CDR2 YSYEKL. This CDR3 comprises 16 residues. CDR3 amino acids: CASSQDRSGASYEQYF. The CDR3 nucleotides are TGCGCCAGCAGCCAAGATCGGAGCGGGGCCTCTTACGAGCAGTACTTC.

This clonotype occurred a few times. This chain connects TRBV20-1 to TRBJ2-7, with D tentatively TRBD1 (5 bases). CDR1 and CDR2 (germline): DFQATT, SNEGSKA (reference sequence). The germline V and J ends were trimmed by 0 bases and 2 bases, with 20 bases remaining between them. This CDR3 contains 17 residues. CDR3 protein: CSARDPVSMVTAYEQYF. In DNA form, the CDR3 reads TGCAGTGCTAGAGATCCCGTCAGCATGGTGACAGCCTACGAGCAGTACTTC.

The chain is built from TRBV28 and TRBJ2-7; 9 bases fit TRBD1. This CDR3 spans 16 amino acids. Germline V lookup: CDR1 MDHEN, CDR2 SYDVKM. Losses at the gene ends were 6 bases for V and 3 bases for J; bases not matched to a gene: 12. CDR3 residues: CASSPNAGTGFYEQYF. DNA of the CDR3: TGTGCCAGCAGCCCAAACGCCGGGACAGGGTTCTACGAGCAGTACTTC.

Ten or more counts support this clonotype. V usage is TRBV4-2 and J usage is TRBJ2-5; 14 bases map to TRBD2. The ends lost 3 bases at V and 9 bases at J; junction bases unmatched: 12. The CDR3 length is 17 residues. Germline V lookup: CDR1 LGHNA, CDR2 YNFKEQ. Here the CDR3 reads CASSQPTSGRVAEPQYF. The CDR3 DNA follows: TGTGCCAGCAGCCAGCCGACTAGCGGGAGGGTGGCGGAGCCCCAGTACTTC.

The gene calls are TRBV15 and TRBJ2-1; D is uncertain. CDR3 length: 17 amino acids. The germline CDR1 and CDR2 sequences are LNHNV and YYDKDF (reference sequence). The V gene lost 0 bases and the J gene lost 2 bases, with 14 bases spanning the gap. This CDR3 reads CATSRDQVRKTYNEQFF. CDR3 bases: TGTGCCACCAGCAGAGATCAAGTCCGGAAGACCTACAATGAGCAGTTCTTC.

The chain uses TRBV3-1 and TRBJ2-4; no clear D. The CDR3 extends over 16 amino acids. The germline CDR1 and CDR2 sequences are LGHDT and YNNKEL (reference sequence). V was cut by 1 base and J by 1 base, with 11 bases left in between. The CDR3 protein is CASSQVQLKAKNIQYF. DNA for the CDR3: TGTGCCAGCAGCCAAGTCCAGCTTAAGGCCAAAAACATTCAGTACTTC.